These T cell receptor beta chains were read from a single sample in a study of T cells in Graves' hyperthyroidism and ophthalmopathy. TCRdb reprocessed the multiplex PCR reads with MiXCR, giving one entry per CDR3 protein. Among over 200,000 distinct CDR3 sequences listed, 15% to 20% were seen once. The sequencing sample was made of blood. These TCRs come from a man aged 50 to 60 with Graves' hyperthyroidism. Both conserved end residues are part of each CDR3. The order of the fields is V gene, J gene, CDR3 length, CDR3 protein.

TRBV7-9	TRBJ1-2	13	CASSQTRGYGYTF
TRBV27	TRBJ1-1	12	CASGQGGTEAFF
TRBV27	TRBJ1-1	16	CASSLRPRAMNTEAFF
TRBV3-1	TRBJ1-1	13	CASSQVSGIEAFF
TRBV19	TRBJ1-1	16	CASQSRDRAVNTEAFF
TRBV6-5	TRBJ2-1	13	CASSYSSVERGFF
TRBV6-4	TRBJ2-2	14	CASSERPRGGELFF
TRBV7-2	TRBJ2-7	16	CASSLTGTSTLREQYF
TRBV20-1	TRBJ2-7	15	CSGRRGAPDSYEQYF
TRBV11-3	TRBJ2-7	15	CASSLGAGQGSKQYF
TRBV2	TRBJ1-3	14	CASRPGTSGNTIYF
TRBV4-2	TRBJ2-5	16	CASSHRKGGEQETQYF
TRBV28	TRBJ2-6	16	CASSLGTGPGANVLTF
TRBV28	TRBJ1-1	14	CASRTRTGDTEAFF
TRBV20-1	TRBJ1-5	16	CSATGGDRGRNQPQHF
TRBV20-1	TRBJ2-5	13	CSALDRGRETQYF
TRBV30	TRBJ2-3	13	CAWSSGGRNTQYF
TRBV7-9	TRBJ2-7	15	CASSQGLAPVGEQYF
TRBV3-1	TRBJ2-6	20	CASSQYLGRSKPLVANVLTF
TRBV6-1	TRBJ2-7	12	CYAAGDSYEQYF
TRBV10-3	TRBJ2-1	22	CAISEMDSRSGRPQSSYNEQFF
TRBV20-1	TRBJ2-7	11	CSAGGTDEQYF
TRBV5-1	TRBJ2-7	15	CASSPNRVLSYEQYF
TRBV5-1	TRBJ2-5	14	CASSLGDNVQTQYF
TRBV4-3	TRBJ1-2	15	CASSQGDSSNYGYTF
TRBV5-1	TRBJ2-3	14	CASSGRASEDTQYF
TRBV11-3	TRBJ2-3	15	CASSLGETRYNTQYF
TRBV9	TRBJ2-3	14	CASSVVGAGDTQYF
TRBV10-3	TRBJ2-6	15	CAISPQYSGANVLTF
TRBV9	TRBJ2-2	14	CASSGGLLTGELFF
TRBV7-9	TRBJ2-7	13	CASIKGAVNEQYF
TRBV11-2	TRBJ2-5	16	CASSWALVLYQETQYF
TRBV7-2	TRBJ1-2	14	CASSSSDRAYGYTF
TRBV13	TRBJ1-1	15	CASSLDRGGSTEAFF
TRBV14	TRBJ2-7	12	CASRRTGSEQYF
TRBV28	TRBJ2-2	16	CASSKDRGYNTGELFF
TRBV12-3/TRBV12-4	TRBJ1-1	13	CASKQGQGTEAFF
TRBV29-1	TRBJ2-3	14	CSVVPGDGGDTQYF
TRBV7-9	TRBJ2-3	15	CASSGSSGTTDTQYF
TRBV11-3	TRBJ2-1	13	CASSLVSPNEQFF